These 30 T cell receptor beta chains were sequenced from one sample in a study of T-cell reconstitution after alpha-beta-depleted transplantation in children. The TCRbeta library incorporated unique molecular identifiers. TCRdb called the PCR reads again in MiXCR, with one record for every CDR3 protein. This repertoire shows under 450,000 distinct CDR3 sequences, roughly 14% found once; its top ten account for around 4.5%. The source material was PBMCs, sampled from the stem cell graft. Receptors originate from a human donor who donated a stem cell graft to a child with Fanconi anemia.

The CDR3 nucleotides are TGTGCCAGCAGTTTAATGGGACAAGCACCGGGTGGGGAGCTGTTTTTT. Its translation: CASSLMGQAPGGELFF. The gene calls are TRBV12-3 or TRBV12-4 and TRBJ2-2; weak D call: TRBD1 (6 bases). CDR3 length equals 16 residues. V was shortened by 2 bases and J by 8 bases, with 18 bases between the two germline ends.

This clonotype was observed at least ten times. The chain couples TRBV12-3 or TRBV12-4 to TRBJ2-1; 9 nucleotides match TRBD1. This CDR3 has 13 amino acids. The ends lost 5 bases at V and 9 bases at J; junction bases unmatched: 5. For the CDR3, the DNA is TGTGCCAGCAGTCAAACAGGGGGCGGTGAGCAGTTCTTC. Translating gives CASSQTGGGEQFF.

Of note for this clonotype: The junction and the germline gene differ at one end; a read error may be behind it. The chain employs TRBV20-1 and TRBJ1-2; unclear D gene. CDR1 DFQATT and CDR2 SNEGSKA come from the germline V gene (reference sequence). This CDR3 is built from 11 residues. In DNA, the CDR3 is TGCAGTGCCAGAGACACCTATGGCTACACCTTC. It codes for CSARDTYGYTF.

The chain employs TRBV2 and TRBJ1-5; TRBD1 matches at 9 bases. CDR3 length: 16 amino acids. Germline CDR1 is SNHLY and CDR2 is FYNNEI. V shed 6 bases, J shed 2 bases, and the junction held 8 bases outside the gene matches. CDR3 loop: CASRLGQGLGNQPQHF. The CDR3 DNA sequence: TGTGCCAGCAGGTTGGGACAGGGCTTAGGCAATCAGCCCCAGCATTTT.

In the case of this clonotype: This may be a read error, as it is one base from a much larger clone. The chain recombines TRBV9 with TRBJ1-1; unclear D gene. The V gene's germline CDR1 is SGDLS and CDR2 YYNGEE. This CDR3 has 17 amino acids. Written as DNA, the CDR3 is TGTGCCAGCAGCGTAGACCCCTTAGACTCCGTTAACACTGAACCTTTCTTT. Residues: CASSVDPLDSVNTEPFF.

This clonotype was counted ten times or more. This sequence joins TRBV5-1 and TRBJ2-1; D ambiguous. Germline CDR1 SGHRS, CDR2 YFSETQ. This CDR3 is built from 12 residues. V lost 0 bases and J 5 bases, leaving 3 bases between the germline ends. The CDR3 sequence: CASSLENNEQFF. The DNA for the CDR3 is TGCGCCAGCAGCTTGGAGAACAATGAGCAGTTCTTC.

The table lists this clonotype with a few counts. Here the CDR3 reads CASSPGTSETQYF. For the CDR3, the DNA is TGTGCCAGCAGTCCAGGAACCTCGGAGACCCAGTACTTC. The chain joins TRBV28 to TRBJ2-5, with D hard to call. Germline V gene lookup returns CDR1 MDHEN and CDR2 SYDVKM. The V end was cut by 5 bases, the J end by 5 bases, with 12 bases between. The CDR3 spans 13 residues.

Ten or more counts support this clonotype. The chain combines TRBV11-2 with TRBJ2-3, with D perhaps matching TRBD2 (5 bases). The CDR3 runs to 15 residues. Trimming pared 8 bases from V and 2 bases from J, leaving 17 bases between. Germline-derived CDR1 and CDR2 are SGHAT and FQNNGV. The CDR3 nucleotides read TGTGCCAGCTCCAAAGGTCCGGGAAACACAGATACGCAGTATTTT. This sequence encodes CASSKGPGNTDTQYF.

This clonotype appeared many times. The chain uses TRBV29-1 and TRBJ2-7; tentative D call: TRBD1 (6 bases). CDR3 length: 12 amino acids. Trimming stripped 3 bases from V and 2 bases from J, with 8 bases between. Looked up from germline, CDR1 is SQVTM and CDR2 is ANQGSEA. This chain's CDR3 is CSVEDRTYEQYF. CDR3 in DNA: TGCAGCGTTGAGGACAGAACCTACGAGCAGTACTTC.

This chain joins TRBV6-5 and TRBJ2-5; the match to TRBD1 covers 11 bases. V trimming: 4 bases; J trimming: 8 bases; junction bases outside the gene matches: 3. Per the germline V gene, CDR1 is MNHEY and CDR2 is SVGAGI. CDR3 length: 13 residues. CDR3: CASSWGTGGTQYF. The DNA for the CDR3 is TGTGCCAGCAGTTGGGGGACAGGGGGTACCCAGTACTTC.

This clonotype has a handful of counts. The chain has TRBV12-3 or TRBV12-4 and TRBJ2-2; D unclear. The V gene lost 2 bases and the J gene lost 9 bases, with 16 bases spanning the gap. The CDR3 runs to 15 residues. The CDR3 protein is CASSLSAVSSRELFF. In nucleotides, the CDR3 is TGTGCCAGCAGTTTAAGCGCAGTCTCCAGCAGGGAGCTGTTTTTT.

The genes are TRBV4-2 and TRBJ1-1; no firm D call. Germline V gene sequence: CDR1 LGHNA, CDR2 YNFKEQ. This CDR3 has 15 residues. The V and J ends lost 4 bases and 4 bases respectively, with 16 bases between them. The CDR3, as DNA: TGTGCCAGCAGCCCACCCCAGCCGGGGAGCACTGAAGCTTTCTTT. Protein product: CASSPPQPGSTEAFF.

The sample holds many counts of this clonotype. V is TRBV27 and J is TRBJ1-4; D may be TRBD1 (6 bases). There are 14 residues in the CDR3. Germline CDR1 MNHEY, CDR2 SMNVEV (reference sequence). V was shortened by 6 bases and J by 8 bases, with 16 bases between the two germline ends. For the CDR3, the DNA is TGTGCCAGCAGAACACACAGGGAATCCGAAAAACTGTTTTTT. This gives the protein CASRTHRESEKLFF.

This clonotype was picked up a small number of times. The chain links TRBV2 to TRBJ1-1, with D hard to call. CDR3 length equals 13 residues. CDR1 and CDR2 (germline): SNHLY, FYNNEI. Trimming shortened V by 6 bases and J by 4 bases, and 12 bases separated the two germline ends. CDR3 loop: CASRAAEGTEAFF. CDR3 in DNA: TGTGCCAGCAGAGCCGCTGAAGGCACTGAAGCTTTCTTT.

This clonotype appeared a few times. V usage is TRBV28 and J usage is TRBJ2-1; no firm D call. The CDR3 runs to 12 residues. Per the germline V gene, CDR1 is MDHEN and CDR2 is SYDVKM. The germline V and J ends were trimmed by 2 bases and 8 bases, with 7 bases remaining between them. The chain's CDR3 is CASSLLPDEQFF. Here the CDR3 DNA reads TGTGCCAGCAGTTTACTGCCGGATGAGCAGTTCTTC.

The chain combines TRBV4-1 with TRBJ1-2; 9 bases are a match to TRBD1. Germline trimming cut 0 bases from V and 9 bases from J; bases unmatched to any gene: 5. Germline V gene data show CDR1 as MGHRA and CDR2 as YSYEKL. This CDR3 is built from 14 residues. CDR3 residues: CASSQDTGGASYTF. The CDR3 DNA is TGCGCCAGCAGCCAAGATACAGGGGGCGCGAGCTACACCTTC.

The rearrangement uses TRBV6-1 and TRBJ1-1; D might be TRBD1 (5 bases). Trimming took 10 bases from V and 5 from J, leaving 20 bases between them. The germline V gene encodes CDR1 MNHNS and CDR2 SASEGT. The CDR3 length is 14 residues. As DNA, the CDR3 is TGTGCCACCCGCCTCTTAAGGGACGAGACTGAAGCTTTCTTT. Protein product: CATRLLRDETEAFF.

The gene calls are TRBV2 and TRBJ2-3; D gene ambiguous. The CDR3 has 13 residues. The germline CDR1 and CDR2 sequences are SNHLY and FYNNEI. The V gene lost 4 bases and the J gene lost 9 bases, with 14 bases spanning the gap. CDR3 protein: CASSVRALWTQYF. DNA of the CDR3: TGTGCCAGCAGTGTTAGGGCACTTTGGACGCAGTATTTT.

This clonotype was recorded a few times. The CDR3 bases are TGTGCCAGCAGCCAACGGGAAGGCACAGATACGCAGTATTTT. It translates to CASSQREGTDTQYF. The chain uses TRBV3-1 and TRBJ2-3, with D possibly matching TRBD2 (5 bases). Between the trimmed V and J ends, which lost 2 bases and 1 base, there was a span of 7 bases. This CDR3 is 14 amino acids long. CDR1 is LGHDT, CDR2 YNNKEL, per germline (reference sequence).

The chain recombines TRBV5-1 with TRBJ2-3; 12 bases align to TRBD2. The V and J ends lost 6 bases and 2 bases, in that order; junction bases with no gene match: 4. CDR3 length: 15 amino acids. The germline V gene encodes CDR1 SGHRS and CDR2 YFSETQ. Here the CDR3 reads CASKLAGGSTDTQYF. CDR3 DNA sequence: TGCGCCAGCAAACTAGCGGGGGGTTCCACAGATACGCAGTATTTT.

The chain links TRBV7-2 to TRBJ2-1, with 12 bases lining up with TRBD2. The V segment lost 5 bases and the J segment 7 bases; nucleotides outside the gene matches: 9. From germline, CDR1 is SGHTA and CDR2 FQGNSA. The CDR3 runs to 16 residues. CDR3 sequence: CASSPRGLAGGNEQFF. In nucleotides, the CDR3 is TGTGCCAGCAGCCCGAGGGGGCTAGCGGGGGGGAATGAGCAGTTCTTC.

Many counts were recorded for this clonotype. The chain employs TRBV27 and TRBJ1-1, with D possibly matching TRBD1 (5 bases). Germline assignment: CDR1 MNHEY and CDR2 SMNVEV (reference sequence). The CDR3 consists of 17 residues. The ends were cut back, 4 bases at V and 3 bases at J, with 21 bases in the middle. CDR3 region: CASSSAPGGGGDTEAFF. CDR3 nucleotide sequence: TGTGCCAGCAGTTCCGCTCCGGGCGGGGGAGGAGACACTGAAGCTTTCTTT.

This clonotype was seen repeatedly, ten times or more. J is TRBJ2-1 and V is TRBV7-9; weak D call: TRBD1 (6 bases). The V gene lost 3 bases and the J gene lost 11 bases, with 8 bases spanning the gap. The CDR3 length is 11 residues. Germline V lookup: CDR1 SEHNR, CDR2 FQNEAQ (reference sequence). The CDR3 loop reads CASSFRGKQFF. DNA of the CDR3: TGTGCCAGCAGCTTCAGGGGAAAGCAGTTCTTC.

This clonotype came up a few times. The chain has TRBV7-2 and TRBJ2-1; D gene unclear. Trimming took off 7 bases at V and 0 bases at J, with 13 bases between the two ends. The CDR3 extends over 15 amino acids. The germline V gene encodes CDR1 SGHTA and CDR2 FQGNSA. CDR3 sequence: CASNIRISSYNEQFF. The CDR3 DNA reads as TGTGCCAGCAACATTCGAATCTCCTCCTACAATGAGCAGTTCTTC.

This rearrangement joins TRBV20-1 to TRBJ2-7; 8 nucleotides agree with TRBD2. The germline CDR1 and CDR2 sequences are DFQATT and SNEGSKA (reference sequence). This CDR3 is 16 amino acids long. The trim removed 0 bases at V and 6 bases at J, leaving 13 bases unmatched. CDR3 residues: CSARDKRLTSVGEQYF. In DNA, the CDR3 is TGCAGTGCTAGAGATAAGCGGCTGACTAGCGTGGGCGAGCAGTACTTC.

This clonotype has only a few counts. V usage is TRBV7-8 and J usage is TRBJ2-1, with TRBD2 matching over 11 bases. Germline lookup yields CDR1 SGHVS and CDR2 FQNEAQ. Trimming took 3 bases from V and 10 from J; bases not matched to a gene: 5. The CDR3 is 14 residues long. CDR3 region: CASSFLAGGEEQFF. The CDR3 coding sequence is TGTGCCAGCAGCTTCCTAGCGGGGGGAGAGGAGCAGTTCTTC.

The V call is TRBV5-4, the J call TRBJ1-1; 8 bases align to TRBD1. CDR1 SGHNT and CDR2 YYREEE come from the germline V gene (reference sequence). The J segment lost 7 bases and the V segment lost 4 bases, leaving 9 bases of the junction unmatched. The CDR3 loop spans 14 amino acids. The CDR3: CASSPAGGIGEAFF. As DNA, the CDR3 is TGTGCCAGCAGCCCGGCAGGGGGCATCGGTGAAGCTTTCTTT.

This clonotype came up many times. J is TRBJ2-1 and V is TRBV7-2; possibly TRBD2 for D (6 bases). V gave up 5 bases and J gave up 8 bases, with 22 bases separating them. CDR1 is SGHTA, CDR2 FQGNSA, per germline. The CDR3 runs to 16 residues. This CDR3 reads CASSLGLMGLGDEQFF. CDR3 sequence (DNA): TGTGCCAGCAGCCTAGGACTAATGGGCTTGGGGGATGAGCAGTTCTTC.

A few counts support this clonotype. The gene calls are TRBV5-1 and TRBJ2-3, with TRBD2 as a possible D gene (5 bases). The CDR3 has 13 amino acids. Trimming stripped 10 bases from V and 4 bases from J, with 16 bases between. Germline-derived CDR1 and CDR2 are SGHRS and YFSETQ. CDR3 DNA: TGCGCCTCCGGGGAGTGGTTCTCAGATACGCAGTATTTT. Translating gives CASGEWFSDTQYF.

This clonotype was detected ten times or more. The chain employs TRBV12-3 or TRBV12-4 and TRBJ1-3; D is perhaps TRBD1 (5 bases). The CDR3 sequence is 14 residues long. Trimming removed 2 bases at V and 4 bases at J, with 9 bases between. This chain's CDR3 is CASSLRGDGNTIYF. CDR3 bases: TGTGCCAGCAGTTTAAGGGGTGACGGAAACACCATATATTTT.